The clone carrying this T cell receptor (beta chain) occurred once. Its antigen is still unknown. This entry comes from a study of blood T cells in healthy people across ages. Drawn from each donor were approximately 9.5 milliliters of peripheral blood. Samples each had at least 6 micrograms of total RNA extracted. Study-wide results and caveats: Investigators viewed diversity estimates from one million T cells as underestimates, the study reported.

Alongside a J-beta primer mix, a sample-barcoded 5' primer served in a second PCR lasting about 7 to 12 cycles. Every cDNA was tagged by a template-switch adaptor with 12 random nucleotides. TCRdb processed the 5' RACE reads anew with MiXCR; each CDR3 protein has one entry. There are hundreds of thousands of distinct CDR3 sequences in the sample; about 51% occur only once, and 13% lies in the top ten. This CDR3 is 14 amino acids long. The germline V gene has CDR1 LGHDT and CDR2 YNNKEL (reference sequence). The source is a woman over 75 in good health. Sequenced sample: blood. This chain connects TRBV3-1 to TRBJ2-5, with TRBD2 matching over 10 bases. The assigned J gene may be wrong: the sequence end matches TRBJ2-7 better. CDR3: CASRSSGSSHEQYF. In DNA, the CDR3 is TGTGCCAGCAGATCTAGCGGGAGTTCCCACGAGCAGTACTTC.